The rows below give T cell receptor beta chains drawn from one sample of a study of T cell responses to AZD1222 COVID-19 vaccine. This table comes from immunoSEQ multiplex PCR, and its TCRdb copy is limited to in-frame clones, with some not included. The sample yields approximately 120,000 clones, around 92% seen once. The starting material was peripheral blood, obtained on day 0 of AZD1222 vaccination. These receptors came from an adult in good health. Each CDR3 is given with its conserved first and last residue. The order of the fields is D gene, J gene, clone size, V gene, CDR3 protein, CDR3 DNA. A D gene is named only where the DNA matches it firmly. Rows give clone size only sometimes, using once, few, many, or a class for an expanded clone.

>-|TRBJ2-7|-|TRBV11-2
CASSTDDAEQYF
TGTGCCAGCAGCACCGACGATGCCGAGCAGTACTTC
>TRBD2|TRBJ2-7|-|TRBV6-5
CASSYASGRSSYEQYF
TGTGCCAGCAGTTACGCTAGCGGGAGGAGCTCCTACGAGCAGTACTTC
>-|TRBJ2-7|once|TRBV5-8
CASSFWIQGTHEQYF
TGTGCCAGCAGCTTTTGGATCCAGGGAACCCACGAGCAGTACTTC
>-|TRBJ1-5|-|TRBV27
CASSLSDQPQHF
TGTGCCAGCAGTTTATCGGATCAGCCCCAGCATTTT
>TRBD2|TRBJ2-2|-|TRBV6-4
CASSDLGLAEGKNTGELFF
TGTGCCAGCAGTGACTTGGGACTAGCGGAAGGAAAGAACACCGGGGAGCTGTTTTTT
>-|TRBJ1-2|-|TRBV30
CAWTTNYGYTF
TGTGCCTGGACAACTAACTATGGCTACACCTTC
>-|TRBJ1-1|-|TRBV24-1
CATSGLNRDPNTEAFF
TGTGCCACCAGTGGTCTCAACCGGGATCCTAACACTGAAGCTTTCTTT
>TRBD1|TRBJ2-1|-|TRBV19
CASRISGTGGLAAYNEQFF
TGTGCCAGTCGAATATCCGGGACAGGGGGCCTAGCGGCCTACAATGAGCAGTTCTTC
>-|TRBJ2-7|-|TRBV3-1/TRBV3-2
CASSQGLADAYEQYF
TGTGCCAGCAGCCAAGGTCTGGCGGATGCCTACGAGCAGTACTTC
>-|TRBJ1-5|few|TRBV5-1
CASSLGGQQSNQPQHF
TGCGCCAGCAGCTTAGGTGGACAGCAAAGCAATCAGCCCCAGCATTTT
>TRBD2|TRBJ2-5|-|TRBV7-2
CASSPTNILAGAGRETQYF
TGTGCCAGCAGCCCGACCAACATTTTAGCGGGAGCCGGAAGGGAGACCCAGTACTTC
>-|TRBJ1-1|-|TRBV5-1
CASRTEAYTEAFF
TGCGCCAGCAGGACAGAGGCCTACACTGAAGCTTTCTTT
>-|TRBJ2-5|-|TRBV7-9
CASSLAPYQETQYF
TGTGCCAGCAGCTTAGCTCCTTACCAAGAGACCCAGTACTTC
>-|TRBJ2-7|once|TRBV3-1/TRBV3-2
CASSRNRGGTISEQYF
TGTGCCAGCAGCCGGAACAGGGGAGGGACTATAAGCGAGCAGTACTTC
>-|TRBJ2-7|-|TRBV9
CASSQKQGYEQYF
TGTGCCAGCAGTCAAAAGCAGGGGTACGAGCAGTACTTC
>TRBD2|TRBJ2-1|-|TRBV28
CASSLTLAGRSSYNEQFF
TGTGCCAGCAGTTTAACCTTAGCGGGTCGCAGCTCCTACAATGAGCAGTTCTTC
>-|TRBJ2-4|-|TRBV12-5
CATRVGFGSWVAKNIQYF
TGTGCTACCCGCGTGGGTTTCGGGTCGTGGGTAGCCAAAAACATTCAGTACTTC
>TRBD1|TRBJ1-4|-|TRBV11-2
CASSLQTGGLNEKLFF
TGTGCCAGCAGCTTACAGACAGGGGGCCTTAATGAAAAACTGTTTTTT
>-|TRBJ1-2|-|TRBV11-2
CASSRNPGQANGYTF
TGTGCCAGCAGCCGCAACCCCGGACAAGCCAATGGCTACACCTTC
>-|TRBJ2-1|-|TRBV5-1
CASSLVDYNEQFF
TGCGCCAGCAGCTTGGTAGATTACAATGAGCAGTTCTTC
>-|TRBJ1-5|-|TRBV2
CASSGPNMPQHF
TGTGCCAGCAGTGGACCGAATATGCCCCAGCATTTT
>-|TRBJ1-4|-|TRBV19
CASSLGTFDEKLFF
TGTGCCAGTAGTCTAGGGACGTTCGATGAAAAACTGTTTTTT
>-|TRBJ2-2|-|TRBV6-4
CASSDVHQLRIPGELFF
TGTGCCAGCAGTGACGTCCACCAGTTAAGGATCCCCGGGGAGCTGTTTTTT
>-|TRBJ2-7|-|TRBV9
CASSVGGPSSYEQYF
TGTGCCAGCAGCGTGGGGGGGCCCAGCTCCTACGAGCAGTACTTC
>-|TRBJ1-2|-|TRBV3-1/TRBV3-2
CASSQVGGGGYTF
TGTGCCAGCAGCCAAGTCGGCGGGGGTGGCTACACCTTC
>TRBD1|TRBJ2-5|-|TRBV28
CASSFGQGLQETQYF
TGTGCCAGCAGTTTCGGACAGGGCCTACAAGAGACCCAGTACTTC
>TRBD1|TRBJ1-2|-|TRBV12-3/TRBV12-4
CASSSGGGGYTF
TGTGCCAGCAGTTCAGGGGGAGGAGGCTACACCTTC
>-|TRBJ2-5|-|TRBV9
CASSASQQETQYF
TGTGCCAGCAGCGCCTCCCAGCAAGAGACCCAGTACTTC
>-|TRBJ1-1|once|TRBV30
CALRSSRNTEAFF
TGTGCCTTACGCTCATCCAGGAATACTGAAGCTTTCTTT
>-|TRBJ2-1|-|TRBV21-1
CASSKALGAYAEQFF
TGTGCCAGCAGCAAAGCGCTCGGGGCCTATGCTGAGCAGTTCTTC
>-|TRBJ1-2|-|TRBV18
CASSLRNGGRDSYTF
TGTGCCAGCTCACTCCGGAATGGGGGCCGGGACAGCTACACCTTC
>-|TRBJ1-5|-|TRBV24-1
CATSDSSWQVYLNNHQPQHF
TGTGCCACCAGTGACTCCTCTTGGCAGGTTTACCTTAATAACCATCAGCCCCAGCATTTT
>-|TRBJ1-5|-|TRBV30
CAWNRGSNQPQHF
TGTGCCTGGAATCGGGGCAGCAATCAGCCCCAGCATTTT
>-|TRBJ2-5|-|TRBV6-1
CASSEDRRGTQYF
TGTGCCAGCAGTGAGGACAGAAGAGGGACCCAGTACTTC
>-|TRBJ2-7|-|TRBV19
CASSIGGGSYEQYF
TGTGCCAGTAGTATTGGAGGGGGTTCCTACGAGCAGTACTTC
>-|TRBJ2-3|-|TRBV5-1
CASTSLGAADTQYF
TGCGCCAGCACCTCGTTGGGGGCCGCGGATACGCAGTATTTT
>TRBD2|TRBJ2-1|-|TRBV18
CASSPALAGPMGNEQFF
TGTGCCAGCTCACCAGCACTAGCGGGACCCATGGGCAATGAGCAGTTCTTC
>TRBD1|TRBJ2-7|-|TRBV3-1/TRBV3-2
CASSPLRTGREQYF
TGTGCCAGCAGTCCCCTCCGGACAGGACGCGAGCAGTACTTC
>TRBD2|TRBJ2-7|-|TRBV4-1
CASSTIGGAVAYEQYF
TGCGCCAGCAGTACGATCGGGGGGGCCGTCGCTTACGAGCAGTACTTC
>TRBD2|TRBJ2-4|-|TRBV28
CASGGLAGTHIYF
TGTGCCAGCGGGGGACTAGCGGGAACCCATATATACTTC